Listed here are 21 T cell receptor beta chains from one sample, sequenced in a study of T cells after yellow fever vaccination. TCRdb analysed the 5' RACE reads with MiXCR anew, one entry per CDR3 protein. There are around 300,000 distinct CDR3 sequences in the sample; 4.1% occur only once, and around 25% lies in the top ten. Sequenced here: PBMCs, sampled 5 days after the yellow fever booster vaccination. The receptors shown here come from a man younger than 35 who received the YFV17D yellow fever vaccine.

A few counts support this clonotype. The J gene is TRBJ2-3, the V gene TRBV5-6, with D hard to call. The CDR3 covers 12 residues. The V gene lost 0 bases and the J gene lost 7 bases, with 6 bases spanning the gap. Germline V CDR1 and CDR2: SGHDT, YYEEEE. CDR3 in DNA: TGTGCCAGCAGCTTGGTGGCAAATACGCAGTATTTT. Protein sequence: CASSLVANTQYF. The variable domain in full, with the rest retrieved from reference TRBV5-6 and TRBJ2-3, is DAGVTQSPTHLIKTRGQQVTLRCSPKSGHDTVSWYQQALGQGPQFIFQYYEEEERQRGNFPDRFSGHQFPNYSSELNVNALLLGDSALYLCASSLVANTQYFGPGTRLTVL.

This clonotype was seen at least ten times. The chain combines TRBV20-1 with TRBJ1-5; no clear D. V was cut by 0 bases and J by 0 bases, with 9 bases left in between. The CDR3 is made up of 15 amino acids. Germline V gene data show CDR1 as DFQATT and CDR2 as SNEGSKA (reference sequence). Here the CDR3 DNA reads TGCAGTGCTAGAGATCGGCACAATAGCAATCAGCCCCAGCATTTT. Protein product: CSARDRHNSNQPQHF.

This clonotype showed up many times. This sequence joins TRBV7-2 and TRBJ2-1; D possibly corresponds to TRBD1 (5 bases). Trimming stripped 5 bases from V and 10 bases from J, with 12 bases between. The CDR3 runs to 12 residues. Germline-derived CDR1 and CDR2 are SGHTA and FQGNSA. The CDR3 region has the DNA TGTGCCAGCAGCCCCAGGGTAAACGAGCAGTTCTTC. Protein sequence: CASSPRVNEQFF.

V and J are TRBV5-1 and TRBJ2-5; D unresolved. The ends were cut back, 5 bases at V and 6 bases at J, with 17 bases in the middle. Germline V gene sequence: CDR1 SGHRS, CDR2 YFSETQ. The CDR3 totals 14 residues. In DNA form, the CDR3 reads TGCGCCAGCAGGGTCCCCGTGGGGAAACAGACCCAGTACTTC. Translation gives CASRVPVGKQTQYF.

Only a few counts were recorded for this clonotype. J is TRBJ1-6 and V is TRBV9, with 7 bases fitting TRBD1. Looked up from germline, CDR1 is SGDLS and CDR2 is YYNGEE. The CDR3 runs 16 residues. Germline trimming cut 4 bases from V and 1 base from J; bases unmatched to any gene: 5. The CDR3 DNA reads TGTGCCAGCAGCCTCGGACAGGTTTCCTATAATTCACCCCTCCACTTT. This gives the protein CASSLGQVSYNSPLHF.

This clonotype was observed a handful of times. The chain uses TRBV7-2 and TRBJ1-6; D unresolved. The CDR3 is 17 amino acids. CDR1 SGHTA and CDR2 FQGNSA come from the germline V gene. The ends were cut back, 5 bases at V and 0 bases at J, with 14 bases in the middle. Here the CDR3 DNA reads TGTGCCAGCAGCGTAGGTTTGGCGAGCTCCTATAATTCACCCCTCCACTTT. Translation: CASSVGLASSYNSPLHF. Combining the CDR3 with reference TRBV7-2 and TRBJ1-6 gives the whole variable domain GAGVSQSPSNKVTEKGKDVELRCDPISGHTALYWYRQSLGQGLEFLIYFQGNSAPDKSGLPSDRFSAERTGGSVSTLTIQRTQQEDSAVYLCASSVGLASSYNSPLHFGNGTRLTVT.

This clonotype was found a few times. V gene TRBV20-1 combines with J gene TRBJ1-2; no clear D. The length of the CDR3 is 14 residues. Germline values: CDR1 DFQATT, CDR2 SNEGSKA (reference sequence). Trimming pared 1 base from V and 3 bases from J, leaving 12 bases between. DNA for the CDR3: TGCAGTGCTAGAGGCCGGGCCTACGACTATGGCTACACCTTC. Translated, it gives CSARGRAYDYGYTF.

This clonotype was observed a handful of times. J is TRBJ1-1 and V is TRBV5-1; TRBD1 is a possible D gene (6 bases). CDR3 length: 14 amino acids. Trimming removed 3 bases at V and 6 bases at J, with 15 bases between. The V gene's germline CDR1 is SGHRS and CDR2 YFSETQ. The CDR3 coding sequence is TGCGCCAGCAGCTCCGAACAGGGTATGCCTGAAGCTTTCTTT. Amino acids: CASSSEQGMPEAFF.

This clonotype has only a few counts. DNA of the CDR3: TGTGCCAGCAGCCCCATGGGGGCCCGGGGGGAGACCCAGTACTTC. As protein: CASSPMGARGETQYF. The chain uses TRBV5-4 and TRBJ2-5, with D perhaps given as TRBD1 or TRBD2 (6 bases each). CDR3 length equals 15 residues. Germline V gene lookup returns CDR1 SGHNT and CDR2 YYREEE (reference sequence). Trimming stripped 4 bases from V and 5 bases from J, with 18 bases between.

In this sample, this clonotype turned up many times. The chain carries TRBV6-5 and TRBJ2-7; tentative D call: TRBD1 (5 bases). The CDR3 has 14 residues. V was cut by 0 bases and J by 6 bases, with 12 bases left in between. CDR1 MNHEY and CDR2 SVGAGI come from the germline V gene. Here the CDR3 DNA reads TGTGCCAGCAGTTACTCGACAGACCCTCGCGAGCAGTACTTC. This sequence encodes CASSYSTDPREQYF.

This clonotype was seen a handful of times. The chain uses TRBV7-7 and TRBJ2-1; no definite D call. The CDR3 length is 14 residues. CDR1 and CDR2 from the germline V gene are SSHAT and FNYEAQ (reference sequence). CDR3 DNA: TGTGCTAGCTCCCCTCTTTATTCCGACAATGAGCAGTTCTTC. Protein sequence: CASSPLYSDNEQFF.

V is TRBV7-9 and J is TRBJ2-3; 7 bases line up with TRBD2. Germline-derived CDR1 and CDR2 are SEHNR and FQNEAQ (reference sequence). CDR3 length: 16 amino acids. Trimming removed 5 bases from V and 10 bases from J; junction bases left unmatched: 18. The CDR3 DNA is TGTGCCAGCAGCGCGCGCCCCTTAGACAGCGGGGAGGCGCAGTATTTT. Translated: CASSARPLDSGEAQYF.

Many counts were recorded for this clonotype. The rearrangement uses TRBV14 and TRBJ2-4, with D possibly matching TRBD1 (6 bases). Trimming stripped 1 base from V and 8 bases from J, with 12 bases between. Germline CDR1 and CDR2: SGHDN and FVKESK. The CDR3 runs to 14 residues. CDR3 protein: CASSQAQGLDIQYF. As DNA, the CDR3 is TGTGCCAGCAGCCAAGCCCAGGGGCTAGACATTCAGTACTTC.

The table lists this clonotype with many counts. The chain is built from TRBV7-2 and TRBJ1-6; TRBD1 is a possible D gene (5 bases). The CDR3 runs to 15 residues. Germline lookup yields CDR1 SGHTA and CDR2 FQGNSA. Trimming removed 5 bases at V and 11 bases at J, with 19 bases between. The CDR3 sequence is CASSVRDRGRAPLHF. The DNA of the CDR3 is TGTGCCAGCAGCGTCCGCGACAGAGGAAGGGCACCCCTCCACTTT.

The genes are TRBV3-1 and TRBJ2-7, with 9 bases identical to TRBD1. The V segment lost 0 bases and the J segment 3 bases; nucleotides outside the gene matches: 6. The CDR3 is 16 amino acids. In germline, CDR1 is LGHDT, CDR2 YNNKEL (reference sequence). This chain's CDR3 is CASSQDRQGVDYEQYV. In DNA, the CDR3 is TGTGCCAGCAGCCAAGATCGACAGGGGGTTGACTACGAGCAGTACGTC.

The rearrangement uses TRBV10-3 and TRBJ2-5, with no clear D. The CDR3 spans 14 residues. CDR1 is ENHRY and CDR2 is SYGVKD in the germline V gene. The germline V and J ends were trimmed by 1 base and 5 bases, with 11 bases remaining between them. The CDR3: CAISEFGATETQYF. The CDR3 coding sequence is TGTGCCATCAGTGAGTTCGGCGCGACGGAGACCCAGTACTTC.

The CDR3 DNA reads as TGTGCCAGCAGCTTAGAACCAACGGGACAGGGCAGGAATGAGCAGTTCTTC. Translating it yields CASSLEPTGQGRNEQFF. The chain has TRBV7-8 and TRBJ2-1; 9 nucleotides agree with TRBD1. The CDR3 runs to 17 residues. V trimming: 1 base; J trimming: 7 bases; junction bases outside the gene matches: 11. Germline loops: CDR1 SGHVS, CDR2 FQNEAQ.

This clonotype was seen many times. The rearrangement links TRBV27 to TRBJ2-7; the D gene is possibly TRBD2 (6 bases). Trimming took 6 bases from V and 4 from J, leaving 16 bases between them. There are 14 residues in the CDR3. The V gene's germline CDR1 is MNHEY and CDR2 SMNVEV (reference sequence). This CDR3 reads CASSGTPGTYEQYF. In DNA, the CDR3 is TGTGCCAGCAGCGGAACCCCAGGGACTTACGAGCAGTACTTC.

This clonotype was seen a handful of times. J is TRBJ2-7 and V is TRBV27; D may be TRBD1 or TRBD2 (5 bases each). There are 17 residues in the CDR3. Germline V gene data show CDR1 as MNHEY and CDR2 as SMNVEV (reference sequence). Trimming shortened V by 3 bases and J by 4 bases, and 22 bases separated the two germline ends. The CDR3 sequence: CASSFPPGRERIYEQYV. DNA for the CDR3: TGTGCCAGCAGTTTCCCGCCCGGCAGGGAGAGGATATACGAGCAGTACGTC.

The table lists this clonotype with a few counts. The chain employs TRBV6-5 and TRBJ1-1, with D possibly TRBD1 on 5 matching bases. Looked up from germline, CDR1 is MNHEY and CDR2 is SVGAGI. The CDR3 is made up of 14 amino acids. The V and J ends lost 5 bases and 3 bases respectively, with 13 bases between them. CDR3 DNA: TGTGCCAGCAGTCATCAGGGCGGGCACACTGAAGCTTTCTTT. Amino acids: CASSHQGGHTEAFF.

The chain combines TRBV3-1 with TRBJ2-3; 10 bases are shared with TRBD2. The junction had 10 bases not matched to a gene; V was cut back by 3 bases and J by 4 bases. Germline V gene data show CDR1 as LGHDT and CDR2 as YNNKEL (reference sequence). The CDR3 is 17 residues long. This chain's CDR3 is CASSQHGAGGQADTQYF. The CDR3 DNA reads as TGTGCCAGCAGCCAGCACGGAGCGGGGGGGCAGGCAGATACGCAGTATTTT.